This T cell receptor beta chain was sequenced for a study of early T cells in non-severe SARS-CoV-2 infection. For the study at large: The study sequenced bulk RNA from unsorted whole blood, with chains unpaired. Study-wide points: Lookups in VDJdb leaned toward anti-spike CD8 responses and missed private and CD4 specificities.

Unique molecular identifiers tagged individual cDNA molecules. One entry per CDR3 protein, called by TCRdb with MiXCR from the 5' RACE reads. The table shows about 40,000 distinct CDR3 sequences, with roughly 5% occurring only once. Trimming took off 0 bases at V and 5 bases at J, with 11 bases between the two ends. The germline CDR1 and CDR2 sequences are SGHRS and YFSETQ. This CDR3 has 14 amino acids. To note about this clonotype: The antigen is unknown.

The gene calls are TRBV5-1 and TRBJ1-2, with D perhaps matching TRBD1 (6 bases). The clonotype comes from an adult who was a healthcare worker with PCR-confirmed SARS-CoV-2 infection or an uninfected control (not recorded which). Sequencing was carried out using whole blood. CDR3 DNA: TGCGCCAGCAGCTTGGACAGGGCGGGGTATGGCTACACCTTC. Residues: CASSLDRAGYGYTF.